This section outlines one TCR beta chain sequence together with its context. This entry is derived from a study of blood T cell repertoires in COVID-19. Study-wide background: Sites across the United States, Italy and Spain contributed samples from acute and convalescent COVID-19. T cells, B-cell-depleted T cells, or PBMCs provided the cDNA or gDNA that served as material.

V shed 5 bases and J shed 2 bases, with 12 bases lying between them. The length of the CDR3 is 14 residues. Per germline, CDR1 ENHRY and CDR2 SYGVKD. In the original processing: Reference gene primer amplification gave estimated nucleated cell counts. Generated by immunoSEQ multiplex PCR, the TCRdb table keeps only in-frame clones and is missing some. V and J calls and clone size are copied from that table; D and trimming were computed from the DNA. In the table there are under 150,000 clones, around three quarters of which are singletons. The source material was peripheral blood. This sequence joins TRBV10-3 and TRBJ1-2; the D gene is possibly TRBD1 (6 bases). This receptor was taken from a human donor in a cohort sampled during active COVID-19. The CDR3 region has the DNA TGTGCCATCAGTCCCGGGACAATGAACTATGGCTACACCTTC. Translated, it gives CAISPGTMNYGYTF.